Each of the 6 T cell receptor beta chains below was sequenced from the same sample in a study of regulatory T cells in long-lasting Graves disease. Stated time point: newly diagnosed GD, antithyroid drugs for less than 3 months. The TCR library was made from RNA extracted from PBMCs. Both iRepertoire HTBI primers and Arm-PCR of CDR3 regions were used to build the TCR beta libraries. TCRdb redid the calling of the multiplex PCR reads with MiXCR, one entry per CDR3 protein. This table has 500,000 or so distinct CDR3 sequences, around 15% appearing once. The sample was also linked to a second study, of T cells in Graves' hyperthyroidism and ophthalmopathy.

Sequenced here: peripheral blood mononuclear cells (PBMCs), sampled at new diagnosis, from a patient treated with antithyroid drugs. These receptor sequences come from a woman between 50 and 59 years old with Graves disease.

This clonotype was recorded at least ten times. The chain recombines TRBV3-1 with TRBJ1-1; TRBD1 matches at 8 bases. Unmatched junction bases numbered 4, after V lost 0 bases and J lost 10 bases. This CDR3 has 13 residues. Germline V gene data show CDR1 as LGHDT and CDR2 as YNNKEL (reference sequence). CDR3 coding DNA: TGTGCCAGCAGCCAAGATGGAGGGACAGGAGCTTTCTTT. Its protein is CASSQDGGTGAFF. The whole variable domain, filled in from reference TRBV3-1 and TRBJ1-1, reads DTAVSQTPKYLVTQMGNDKSIKCEQNLGHDTMYWYKQDSKKFLKIMFSYNNKELIINETVPNRFSPKSPDKAHLNLHINSLELGDSAVYFCASSQDGGTGAFFGQGTRLTVV.

This clonotype appeared a few times. The chain joins TRBV5-1 to TRBJ2-3; D might be TRBD1 (5 bases). The CDR3 runs 14 residues. From germline, CDR1 is SGHRS and CDR2 YFSETQ. Trimming pared 2 bases from V and 3 bases from J, leaving 10 bases between. The CDR3 here is CASSFARVTDTQYF. The CDR3 nucleotides are TGCGCCAGCAGCTTCGCCAGGGTTACAGATACGCAGTATTTT.

In this sample, this clonotype turned up many times. The junction and the germline gene differ at one end; a read error may be behind it. The V gene is TRBV5-1, the J gene TRBJ2-5; a weak D match, TRBD1 (5 bases). From germline, CDR1 is SGHRS and CDR2 YFSETQ. The CDR3 totals 13 residues. The CDR3 bases are TGTGCCAGCAGCTTAGCAGGGAAAGAGACCCAGTACTTC. Its protein product is CASSLAGKETQYF.

This clonotype occurred many times. The chain couples TRBV3-1 to TRBJ1-6; possibly TRBD1 for D (5 bases). Looked up from germline, CDR1 is LGHDT and CDR2 is YNNKEL (reference sequence). With 8 bases removed from V and 9 bases from J, the gap between germline ends came to 14 bases. The length of the CDR3 is 13 residues. The DNA of the CDR3 is TGTGCCAGCGGGGCGCTGTCTAGTTCACCCCTCCACTTT. It translates to CASGALSSSPLHF.

The V and J genes are TRBV20-1 and TRBJ1-5; 7 nucleotides agree with TRBD1. CDR1 is DFQATT, CDR2 SNEGSKA, per germline (reference sequence). V was clipped by 0 bases and J by 6 bases; unmatched bases: 11. The CDR3 spans 16 residues. CDR3 nucleotides: TGCAGTGCTAGAGATCCACGGCAGGGGGAGGGTCAGCCCCAGCATTTT. It yields the protein CSARDPRQGEGQPQHF.

In this sample, this clonotype turned up many times. V is TRBV5-1 and J is TRBJ1-5; 7 bases agree with TRBD1. Looked up from germline, CDR1 is SGHRS and CDR2 is YFSETQ. The CDR3 totals 13 residues. V was pared by 0 bases and J by 9 bases, with 3 bases of the junction left unmatched. The CDR3, as DNA: TGCGCCAGCAGCTTGGTAGGGGGCAGGCCCCAGCATTTT. Translating gives CASSLVGGRPQHF.